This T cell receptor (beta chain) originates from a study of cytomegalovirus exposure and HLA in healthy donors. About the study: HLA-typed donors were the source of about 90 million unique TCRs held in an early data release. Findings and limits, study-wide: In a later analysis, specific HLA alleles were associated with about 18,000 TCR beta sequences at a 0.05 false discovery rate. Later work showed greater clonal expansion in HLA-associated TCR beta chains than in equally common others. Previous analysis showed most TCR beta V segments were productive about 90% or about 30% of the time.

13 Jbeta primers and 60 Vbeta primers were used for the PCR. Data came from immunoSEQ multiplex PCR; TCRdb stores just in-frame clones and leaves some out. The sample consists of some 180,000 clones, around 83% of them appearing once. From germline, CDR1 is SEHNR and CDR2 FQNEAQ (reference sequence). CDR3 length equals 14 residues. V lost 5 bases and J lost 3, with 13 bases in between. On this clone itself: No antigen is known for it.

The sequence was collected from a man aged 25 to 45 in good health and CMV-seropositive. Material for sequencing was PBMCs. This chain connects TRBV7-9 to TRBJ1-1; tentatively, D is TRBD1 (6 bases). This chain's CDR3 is CASSETGYDTEAFF. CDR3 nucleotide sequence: TGTGCCAGCAGCGAAACAGGGTATGACACTGAAGCTTTCTTT.